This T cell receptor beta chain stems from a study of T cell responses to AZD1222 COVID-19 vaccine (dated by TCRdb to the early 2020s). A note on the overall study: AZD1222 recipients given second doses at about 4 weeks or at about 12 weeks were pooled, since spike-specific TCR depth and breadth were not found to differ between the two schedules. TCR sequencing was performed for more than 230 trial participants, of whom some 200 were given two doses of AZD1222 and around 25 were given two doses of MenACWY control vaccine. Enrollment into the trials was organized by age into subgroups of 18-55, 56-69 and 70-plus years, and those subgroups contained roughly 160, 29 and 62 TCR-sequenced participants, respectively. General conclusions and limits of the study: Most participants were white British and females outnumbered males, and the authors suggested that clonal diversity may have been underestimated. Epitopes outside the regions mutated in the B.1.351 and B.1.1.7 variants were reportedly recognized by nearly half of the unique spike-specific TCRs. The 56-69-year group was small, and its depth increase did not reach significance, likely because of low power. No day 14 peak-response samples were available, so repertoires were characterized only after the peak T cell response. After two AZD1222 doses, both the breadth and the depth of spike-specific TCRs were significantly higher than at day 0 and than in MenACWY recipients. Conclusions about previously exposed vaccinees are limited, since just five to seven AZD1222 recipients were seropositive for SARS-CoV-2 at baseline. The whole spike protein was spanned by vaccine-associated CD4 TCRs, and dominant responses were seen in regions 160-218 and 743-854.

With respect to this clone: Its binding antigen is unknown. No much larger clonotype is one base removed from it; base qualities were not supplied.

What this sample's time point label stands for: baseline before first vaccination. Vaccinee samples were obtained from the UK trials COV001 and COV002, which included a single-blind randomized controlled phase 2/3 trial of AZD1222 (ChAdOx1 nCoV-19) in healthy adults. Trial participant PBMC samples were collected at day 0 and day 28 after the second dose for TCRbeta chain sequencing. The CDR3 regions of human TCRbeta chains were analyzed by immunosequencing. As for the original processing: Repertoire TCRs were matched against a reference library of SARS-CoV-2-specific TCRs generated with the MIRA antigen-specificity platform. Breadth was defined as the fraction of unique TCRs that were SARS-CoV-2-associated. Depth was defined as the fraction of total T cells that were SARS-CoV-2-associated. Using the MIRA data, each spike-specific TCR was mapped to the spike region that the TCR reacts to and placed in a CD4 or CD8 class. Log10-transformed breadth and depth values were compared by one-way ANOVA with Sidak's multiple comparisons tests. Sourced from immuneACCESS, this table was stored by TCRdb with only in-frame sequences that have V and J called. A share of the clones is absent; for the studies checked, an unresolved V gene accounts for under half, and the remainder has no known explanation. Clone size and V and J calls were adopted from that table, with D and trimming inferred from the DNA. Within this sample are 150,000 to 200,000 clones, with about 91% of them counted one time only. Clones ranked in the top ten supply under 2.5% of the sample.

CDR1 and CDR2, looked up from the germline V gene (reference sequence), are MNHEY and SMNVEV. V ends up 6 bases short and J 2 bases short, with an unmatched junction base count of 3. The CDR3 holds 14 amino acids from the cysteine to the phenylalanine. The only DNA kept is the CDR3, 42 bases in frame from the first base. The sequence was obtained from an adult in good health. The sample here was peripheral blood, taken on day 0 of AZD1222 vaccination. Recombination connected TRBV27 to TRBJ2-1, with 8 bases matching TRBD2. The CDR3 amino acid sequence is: CASRRGDPYNEQFF. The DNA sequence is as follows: TGTGCCAGCAGGCGGGGGGACCCCTACAATGAGCAGTTCTTC.